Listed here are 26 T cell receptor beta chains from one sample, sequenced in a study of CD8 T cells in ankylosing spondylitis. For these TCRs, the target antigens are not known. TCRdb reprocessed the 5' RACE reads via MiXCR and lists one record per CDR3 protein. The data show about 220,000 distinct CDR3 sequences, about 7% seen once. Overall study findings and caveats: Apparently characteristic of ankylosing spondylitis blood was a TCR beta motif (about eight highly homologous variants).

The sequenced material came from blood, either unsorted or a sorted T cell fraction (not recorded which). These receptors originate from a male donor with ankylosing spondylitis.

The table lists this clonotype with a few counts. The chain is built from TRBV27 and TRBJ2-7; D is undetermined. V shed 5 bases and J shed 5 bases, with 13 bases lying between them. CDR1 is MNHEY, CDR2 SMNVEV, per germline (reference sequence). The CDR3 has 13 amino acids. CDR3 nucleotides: TGTGCCAGCAGTAAGGCAGGTTTCGACGAGCAGTACTTC. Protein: CASSKAGFDEQYF.

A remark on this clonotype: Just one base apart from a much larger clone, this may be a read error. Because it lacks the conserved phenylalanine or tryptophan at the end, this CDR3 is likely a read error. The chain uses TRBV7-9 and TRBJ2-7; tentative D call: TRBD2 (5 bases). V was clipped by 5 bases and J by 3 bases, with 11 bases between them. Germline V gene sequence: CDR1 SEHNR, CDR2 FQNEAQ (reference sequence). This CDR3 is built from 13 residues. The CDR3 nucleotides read TGTGCCAGCAGCCGAATCGGGGTCTACGAGCAGTACTAC. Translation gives CASSRIGVYEQYY.

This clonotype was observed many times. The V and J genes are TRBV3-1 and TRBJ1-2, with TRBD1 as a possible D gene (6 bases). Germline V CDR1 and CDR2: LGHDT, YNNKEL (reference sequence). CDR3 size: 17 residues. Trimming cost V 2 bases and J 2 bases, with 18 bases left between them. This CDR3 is CASSQRNRVAQNYGYTF. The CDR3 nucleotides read TGTGCCAGCAGCCAAAGAAACAGGGTTGCTCAGAACTATGGCTACACCTTC.

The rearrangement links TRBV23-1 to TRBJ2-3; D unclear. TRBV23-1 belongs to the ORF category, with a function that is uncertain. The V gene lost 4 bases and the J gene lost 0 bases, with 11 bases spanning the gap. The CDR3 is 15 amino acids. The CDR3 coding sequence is TGCGCCAGCAGTCGGTGGCGGAAGAGCACAGATACGCAGTATTTT. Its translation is CASSRWRKSTDTQYF.

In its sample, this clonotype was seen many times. The CDR3 loop is CASSLTGNRQYF. The CDR3 DNA reads as TGTGCCAGCAGTCTTACCGGGAACCGGCAGTACTTC. The J gene is TRBJ2-7, the V gene TRBV7-9; possibly TRBD2 for D (5 bases). Germline CDR1 SEHNR, CDR2 FQNEAQ (reference sequence). CDR3 size: 12 residues. The V and J ends lost 6 bases and 9 bases respectively, with 15 bases between them.

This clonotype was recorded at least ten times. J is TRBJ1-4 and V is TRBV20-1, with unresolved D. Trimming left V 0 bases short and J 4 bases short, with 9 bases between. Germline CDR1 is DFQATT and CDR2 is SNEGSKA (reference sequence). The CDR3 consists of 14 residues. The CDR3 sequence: CSARDYQNNEKLFF. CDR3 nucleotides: TGCAGTGCTAGAGATTACCAGAATAATGAAAAACTGTTTTTT.

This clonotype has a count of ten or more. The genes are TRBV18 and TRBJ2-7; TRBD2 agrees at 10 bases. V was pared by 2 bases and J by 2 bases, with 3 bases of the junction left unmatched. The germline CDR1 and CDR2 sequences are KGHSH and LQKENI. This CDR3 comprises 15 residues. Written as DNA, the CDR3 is TGTGCCAGCTCACCAACTAGCGGGGCGACCTACGAGCAGTACTTC. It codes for CASSPTSGATYEQYF.

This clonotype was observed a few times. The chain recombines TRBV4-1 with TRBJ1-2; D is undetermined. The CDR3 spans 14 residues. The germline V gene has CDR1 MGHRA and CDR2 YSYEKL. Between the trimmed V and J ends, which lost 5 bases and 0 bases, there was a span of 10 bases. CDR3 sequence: CASSAGATNYGYTF. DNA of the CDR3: TGCGCCAGCAGCGCAGGCGCAACTAACTATGGCTACACCTTC.

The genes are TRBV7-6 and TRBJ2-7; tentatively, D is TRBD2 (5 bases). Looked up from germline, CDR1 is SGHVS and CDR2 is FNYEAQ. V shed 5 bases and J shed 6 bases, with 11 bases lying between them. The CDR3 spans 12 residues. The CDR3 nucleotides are TGTGCCAGCAGCCCGGGGTTCTCCGAGCAGTACTTC. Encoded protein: CASSPGFSEQYF.

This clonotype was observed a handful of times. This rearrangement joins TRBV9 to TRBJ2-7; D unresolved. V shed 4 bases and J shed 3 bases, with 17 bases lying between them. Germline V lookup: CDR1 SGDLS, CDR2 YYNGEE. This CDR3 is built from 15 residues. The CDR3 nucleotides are TGTGCCAGCAGCCCCTCGGGCCGTACCTTCTACGAGCAGTACTTC. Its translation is CASSPSGRTFYEQYF.

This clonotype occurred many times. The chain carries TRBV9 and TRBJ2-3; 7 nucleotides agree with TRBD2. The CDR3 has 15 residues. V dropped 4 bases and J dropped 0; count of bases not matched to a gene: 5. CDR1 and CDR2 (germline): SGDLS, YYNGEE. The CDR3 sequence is CASSPSGASTDTQYF. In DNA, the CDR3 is TGTGCCAGCAGCCCAAGCGGGGCTAGCACAGATACGCAGTATTTT. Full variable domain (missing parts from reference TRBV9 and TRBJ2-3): DSGVTQTPKHLITATGQRVTLRCSPRSGDLSVYWYQQSLDQGLQFLIQYYNGEERAKGNILERFSAQQFPDLHSELNLSSLELGDSALYFCASSPSGASTDTQYFGPGTRLTVL.

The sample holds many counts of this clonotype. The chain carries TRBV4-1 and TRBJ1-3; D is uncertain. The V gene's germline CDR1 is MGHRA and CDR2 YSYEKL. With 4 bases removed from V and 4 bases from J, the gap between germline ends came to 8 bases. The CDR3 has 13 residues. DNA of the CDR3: TGCGCCAGCAGCCCCGCCTGGGGAAACACCATATATTTT. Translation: CASSPAWGNTIYF.

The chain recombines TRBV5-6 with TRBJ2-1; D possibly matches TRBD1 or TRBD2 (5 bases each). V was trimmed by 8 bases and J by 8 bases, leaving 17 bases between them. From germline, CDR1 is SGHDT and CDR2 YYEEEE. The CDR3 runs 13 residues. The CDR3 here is CARGWGSGYEQFF. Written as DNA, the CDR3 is TGTGCCAGGGGCTGGGGGAGTGGCTATGAGCAGTTCTTC.

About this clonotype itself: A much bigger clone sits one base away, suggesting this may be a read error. This chain's CDR3 is CASKVGTGGGINQPQHF. The CDR3 DNA reads as TGTGCCAGCAAAGTCGGGACAGGGGGGGGTATCAATCAGCCCCAGCATTTT. The chain uses TRBV27 and TRBJ1-5, with TRBD1 matching 11 bases. Trimming took 7 bases from V and 3 from J; bases not matched to a gene: 11. This CDR3 has 17 residues. Germline loops: CDR1 MNHEY, CDR2 SMNVEV (reference sequence).

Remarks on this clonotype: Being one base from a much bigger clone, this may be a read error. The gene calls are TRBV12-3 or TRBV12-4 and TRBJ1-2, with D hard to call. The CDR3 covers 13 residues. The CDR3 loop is CASRLGRSYGYAF. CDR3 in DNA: TGTGCCAGCAGGCTCGGACGGTCCTATGGCTACGCCTTC.

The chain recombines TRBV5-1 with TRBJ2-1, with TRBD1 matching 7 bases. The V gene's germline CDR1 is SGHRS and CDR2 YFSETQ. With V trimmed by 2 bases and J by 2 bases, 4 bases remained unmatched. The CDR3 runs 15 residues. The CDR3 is CASSLTGDPYNEQFF. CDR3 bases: TGCGCCAGCAGCTTAACAGGGGACCCCTACAATGAGCAGTTCTTC.

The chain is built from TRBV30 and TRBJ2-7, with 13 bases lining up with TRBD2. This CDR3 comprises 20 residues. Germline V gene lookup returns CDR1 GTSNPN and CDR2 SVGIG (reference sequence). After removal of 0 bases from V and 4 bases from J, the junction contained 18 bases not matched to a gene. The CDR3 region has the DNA TGTGCCTGGAGTGTAAGTTTGGTAGGACTAGCGGGAGTCAGAACTTACGAGCAGTACTTC. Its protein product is CAWSVSLVGLAGVRTYEQYF.

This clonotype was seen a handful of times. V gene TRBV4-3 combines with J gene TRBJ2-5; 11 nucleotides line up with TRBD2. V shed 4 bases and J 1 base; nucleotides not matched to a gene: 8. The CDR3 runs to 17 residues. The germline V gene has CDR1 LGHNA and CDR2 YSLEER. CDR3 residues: CASSPTTSGNRQETQYF. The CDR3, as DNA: TGCGCCAGCAGCCCCACGACTAGCGGGAATCGCCAAGAGACCCAGTACTTC.

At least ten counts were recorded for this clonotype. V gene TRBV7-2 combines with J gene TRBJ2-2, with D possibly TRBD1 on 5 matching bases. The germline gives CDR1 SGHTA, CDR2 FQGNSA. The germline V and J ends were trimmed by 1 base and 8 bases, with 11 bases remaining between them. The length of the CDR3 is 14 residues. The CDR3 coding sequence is TGTGCCAGCAGCTTAGGAGTGCAGGGAGGGGAGCTGTTTTTT. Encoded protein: CASSLGVQGGELFF.

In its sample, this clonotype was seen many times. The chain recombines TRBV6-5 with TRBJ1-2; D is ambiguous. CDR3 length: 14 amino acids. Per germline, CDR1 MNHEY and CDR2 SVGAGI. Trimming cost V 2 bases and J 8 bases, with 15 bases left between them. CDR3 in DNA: TGTGCCAGCAGTTACACTGACCCAGCGGGGGGCTACACCTTC. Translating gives CASSYTDPAGGYTF.

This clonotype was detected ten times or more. CDR3 in DNA: TGTGCCAGCAGCGCGGACGGGGAGGGCGAGCAGTACTTC. The encoded protein is CASSADGEGEQYF. This sequence joins TRBV9 and TRBJ2-7, with 7 bases identical to TRBD2. After removal of 3 bases from V and 6 bases from J, the junction contained 6 bases not matched to a gene. Germline CDR1 SGDLS, CDR2 YYNGEE. The CDR3 has 13 residues. The full variable domain, completed using reference TRBV9 and TRBJ2-7, is DSGVTQTPKHLITATGQRVTLRCSPRSGDLSVYWYQQSLDQGLQFLIQYYNGEERAKGNILERFSAQQFPDLHSELNLSSLELGDSALYFCASSADGEGEQYFGPGTRLTVT.

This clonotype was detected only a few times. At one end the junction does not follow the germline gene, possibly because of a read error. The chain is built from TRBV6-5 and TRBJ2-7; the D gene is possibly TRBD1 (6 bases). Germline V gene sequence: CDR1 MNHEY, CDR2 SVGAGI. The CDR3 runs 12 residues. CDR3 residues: CASTGDFYERYF. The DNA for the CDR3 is TGTGCCAGCACAGGGGATTTCTACGAGCGGTACTTC.

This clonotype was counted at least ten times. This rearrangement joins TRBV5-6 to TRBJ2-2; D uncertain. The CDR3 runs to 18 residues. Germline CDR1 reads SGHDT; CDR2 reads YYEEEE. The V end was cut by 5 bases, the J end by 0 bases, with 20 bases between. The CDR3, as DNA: TGTGCCAGCAGTTCGCAGATAGACCCATTCGCGAACACCGGGGAGCTGTTTTTT. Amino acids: CASSSQIDPFANTGELFF.

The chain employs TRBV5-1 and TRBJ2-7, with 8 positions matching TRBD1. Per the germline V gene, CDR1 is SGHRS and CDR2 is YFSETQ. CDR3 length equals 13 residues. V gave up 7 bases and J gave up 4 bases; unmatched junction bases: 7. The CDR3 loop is CASAAGGGYEQYF. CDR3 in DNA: TGCGCCAGCGCGGCAGGGGGCGGGTACGAGCAGTACTTC.

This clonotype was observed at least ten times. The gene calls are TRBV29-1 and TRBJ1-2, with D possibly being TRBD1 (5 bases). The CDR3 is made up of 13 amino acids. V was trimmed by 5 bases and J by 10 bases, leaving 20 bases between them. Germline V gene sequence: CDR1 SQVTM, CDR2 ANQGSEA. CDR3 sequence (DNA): TGCAGCGTTCAAAACACCCCGGGACGCTACTACACCTTC. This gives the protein CSVQNTPGRYYTF. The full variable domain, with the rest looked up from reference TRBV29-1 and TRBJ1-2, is SAVISQKPSRDICQRGTSLTIQCQVDSQVTMMFWYRQQPGQSLTLIATANQGSEATYESGFVIDKFPISRPNLTFSTLTVSNMSPEDSSIYLCSVQNTPGRYYTFGSGTRLTVV.

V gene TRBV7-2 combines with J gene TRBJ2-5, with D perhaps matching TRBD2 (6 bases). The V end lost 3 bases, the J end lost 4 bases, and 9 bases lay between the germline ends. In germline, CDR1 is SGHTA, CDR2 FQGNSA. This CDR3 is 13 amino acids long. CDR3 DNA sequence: TGTGCCAGCAGCTTTTGGAGGGGAGAGACCCAGTACTTC. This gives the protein CASSFWRGETQYF.